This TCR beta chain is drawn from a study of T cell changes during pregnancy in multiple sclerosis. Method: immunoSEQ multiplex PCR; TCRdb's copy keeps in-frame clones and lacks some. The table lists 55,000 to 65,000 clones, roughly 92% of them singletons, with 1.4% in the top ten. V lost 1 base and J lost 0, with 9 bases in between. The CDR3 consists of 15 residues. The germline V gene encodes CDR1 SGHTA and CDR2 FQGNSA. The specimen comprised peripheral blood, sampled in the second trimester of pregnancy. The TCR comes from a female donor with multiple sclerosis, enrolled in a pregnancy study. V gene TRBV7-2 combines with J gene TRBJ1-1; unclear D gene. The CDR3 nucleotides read TGTGCCAGCAGCTTAGAGGGAGCCCTGAACACTGAAGCTTTCTTT. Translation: CASSLEGALNTEAFF.